The clone carrying this T cell receptor beta chain was observed once. Antigen unknown. The data originate from a study of cytomegalovirus exposure and HLA in healthy donors. The primer mix had 60 Vbeta and 13 Jbeta primers. Source study methods: Unique TCR beta chains numbered approximately 80 million in a later analysis, with approximately 10 million shared. Using immunoSEQ multiplex PCR, the repertoire was profiled, and TCRdb retains in-frame clones only, with some absent. Clonal size and the V and J genes are those of that table, whereas D and trimming came from the DNA. The table records 190,000 or so clones, around four fifths of them present only once. Whole-study results and caveats: CMV serostatus stood as the only immune exposure information on hand.

The V segment lost 6 bases and the J segment 4 bases; nucleotides outside the gene matches: 5. Germline CDR1 and CDR2: KGHSH and LQKENI. CDR3 length: 13 amino acids. The clonotype was recovered from a woman aged 45-65 years in good health and CMV-seropositive. The specimen was PBMCs. The chain combines TRBV18 with TRBJ1-2; 7 bases match TRBD1. CDR3 in amino acids: CASSPRDSYGYTF. CDR3 sequence (DNA): TGTGCCAGCTCCCCAAGGGACAGCTATGGCTACACCTTC.